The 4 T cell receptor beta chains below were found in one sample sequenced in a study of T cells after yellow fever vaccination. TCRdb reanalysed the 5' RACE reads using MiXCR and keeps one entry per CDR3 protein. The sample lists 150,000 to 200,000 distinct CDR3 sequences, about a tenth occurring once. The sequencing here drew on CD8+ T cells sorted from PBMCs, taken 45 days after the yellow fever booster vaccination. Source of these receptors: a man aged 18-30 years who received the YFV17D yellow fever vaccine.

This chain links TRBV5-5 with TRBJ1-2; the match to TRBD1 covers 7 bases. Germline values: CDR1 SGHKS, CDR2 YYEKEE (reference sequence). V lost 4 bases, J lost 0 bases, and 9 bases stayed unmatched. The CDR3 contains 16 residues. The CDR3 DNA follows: TGTGCCAGCAGCCTAAGGGACAGAGCGACTAACTATGGCTACACCTTC. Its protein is CASSLRDRATNYGYTF.

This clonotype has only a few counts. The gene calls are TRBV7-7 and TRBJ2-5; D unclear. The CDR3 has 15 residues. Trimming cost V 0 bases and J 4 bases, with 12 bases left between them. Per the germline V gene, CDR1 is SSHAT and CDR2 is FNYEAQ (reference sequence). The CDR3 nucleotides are TGTGCCAGCAGCTTAGCGCCTGTAGGTTCAGAGACCCAGTACTTC. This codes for CASSLAPVGSETQYF. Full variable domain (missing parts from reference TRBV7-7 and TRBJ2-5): GAGVSQSPRYKVTKRGQDVTLRCDPISSHATLYWYQQALGQGPEFLTYFNYEAQPDKSGLPSDRFSAERPEGSISTLTIQRTEQRDSAMYRCASSLAPVGSETQYFGPGTRLLVL.

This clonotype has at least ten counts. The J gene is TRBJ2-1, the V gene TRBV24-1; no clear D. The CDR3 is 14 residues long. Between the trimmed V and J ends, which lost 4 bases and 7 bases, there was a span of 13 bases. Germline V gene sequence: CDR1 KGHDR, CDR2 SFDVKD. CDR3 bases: TGTGCCACCAGTGAGGTCCCGAGGAGTAATGAGCAGTTCTTC. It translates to CATSEVPRSNEQFF.

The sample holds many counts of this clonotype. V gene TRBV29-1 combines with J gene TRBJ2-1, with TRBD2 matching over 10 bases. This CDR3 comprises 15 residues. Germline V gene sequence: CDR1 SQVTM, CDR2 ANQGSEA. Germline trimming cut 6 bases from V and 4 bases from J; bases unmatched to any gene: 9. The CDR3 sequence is CSVQGTSEIYNEQFF. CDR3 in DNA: TGCAGCGTGCAAGGGACTAGCGAAATTTACAATGAGCAGTTCTTC.